The 10 T cell receptor beta chains presented below share a single source sample, sequenced in a study of blood T cell repertoires in COVID-19. Repertoires were generated with immunoSEQ multiplex PCR, while TCRdb's copy carries only in-frame clones and drops some. The sample lists hundreds of thousands of clones, 65% to 90% occurring once. Input material: peripheral blood. The receptor set was obtained from a man aged 50 to 60 with active or convalescent COVID-19.

This clone turned up a few times. The chain links TRBV2 to TRBJ2-7; 8 bases are shared with TRBD2. Germline trimming cut 4 bases from V and 4 bases from J; bases unmatched to any gene: 9. Germline loops: CDR1 SNHLY, CDR2 FYNNEI. The CDR3 is made up of 15 amino acids. CDR3 loop: CASSVASGSYYEQYF. The CDR3 nucleotides read TGTGCCAGCAGTGTGGCTAGCGGGTCGTATTACGAGCAGTACTTC.

V gene TRBV10-3 combines with J gene TRBJ1-1; no firm D call. There are 13 residues in the CDR3. V shed 5 bases and J shed 1 base, with 8 bases lying between them. Looked up from germline, CDR1 is ENHRY and CDR2 is SYGVKD. As DNA, the CDR3 is TGTGCCATCAGTCACACAGAGAACACTGAAGCTTTCTTT. Protein sequence: CAISHTENTEAFF.

The genes are TRBV6-2 or TRBV6-3 and TRBJ2-2, with D maybe TRBD1 (6 bases). CDR3 length: 15 residues. Trimming left V 4 bases short and J 6 bases short, with 15 bases between. Germline CDR1 MNHEY, CDR2 SVGEGT. CDR3 protein: CASSLEDSTSGELFF. CDR3 bases: TGTGCCAGCAGTTTAGAGGACAGTACGTCCGGGGAGCTGTTTTTT.

The CDR3 bases are TGTGCCAGCTCACCATATCAACAGGGAGCCACTGAAGCTTTCTTT. Translating gives CASSPYQQGATEAFF. The chain recombines TRBV18 with TRBJ1-1, with D maybe TRBD1 (6 bases). This CDR3 comprises 15 residues. Germline CDR1 reads KGHSH; CDR2 reads LQKENI. Trimming stripped 2 bases from V and 4 bases from J, with 14 bases between.

The gene calls are TRBV7-6 and TRBJ2-7, with 11 bases fitting TRBD1. With V trimmed by 4 bases and J by 5 bases, 13 bases remained unmatched. CDR3 size: 17 residues. CDR1 is SGHVS and CDR2 is FNYEAQ in the germline V gene. CDR3: CASSSPLGDRGFDEQYF. The CDR3 DNA follows: TGTGCCAGCAGCTCGCCTCTAGGGGACAGGGGGTTTGACGAGCAGTACTTC.

This clone turned up a few times. The V gene is TRBV3-1 (or the pseudogene TRBV3-2), the J gene TRBJ2-7; 8 bases agree with TRBD2. CDR3 size: 19 residues. Germline-derived CDR1 and CDR2 are LGHDT and YNNKEL (reference sequence). V shed 1 base, J shed 1 base, and the junction held 15 bases outside the gene matches. The CDR3 region is CASSQAPSTRTSRSYEQYF. CDR3 coding DNA: TGTGCCAGCAGCCAAGCTCCCTCAACCCGGACTAGCAGATCCTACGAGCAGTACTTC.

The V and J genes are TRBV2 and TRBJ1-2; 7 bases align to TRBD1. Losses at the gene ends were 4 bases for V and 8 bases for J; bases not matched to a gene: 13. Germline V lookup: CDR1 SNHLY, CDR2 FYNNEI. This CDR3 has 15 amino acids. The CDR3 DNA sequence: TGTGCCAGCAGTGCTACGACGACAGGGCCGGGCGGCTACACCTTC. It codes for CASSATTTGPGGYTF. The entire variable domain, with the rest obtained from reference TRBV2 and TRBJ1-2, is as follows: EPEVTQTPSHQVTQMGQEVILRCVPISNHLYFYWYRQILGQKVEFLVSFYNNEISEKSEIFDDQFSVERPDGSNFTLKIRSTKLEDSAMYFCASSATTTGPGGYTFGSGTRLTVV.

In its sample, this clone was seen once. The CDR3 DNA reads as TGTGCCAGCAGCGATGACAGGGGTATCGAAGCCGGGGAGCTGTTTTTT. It codes for CASSDDRGIEAGELFF. The J gene is TRBJ2-2, the V gene TRBV5-4, with 8 positions matching TRBD1. The germline gives CDR1 SGHNT, CDR2 YYREEE (reference sequence). This CDR3 comprises 16 residues. The J segment lost 6 bases and the V segment lost 4 bases, leaving 11 bases of the junction unmatched.

The chain links TRBV7-2 to TRBJ2-1; 8 positions agree with TRBD2. Germline CDR1 is SGHTA and CDR2 is FQGNSA. V lost 4 bases, J lost 4 bases, and 6 bases stayed unmatched. This CDR3 region has 15 residues. CDR3 nucleotide sequence: TGTGCCAGCAGCTCAACCGGGACTAGGTACAATGAGCAGTTCTTC. This encodes CASSSTGTRYNEQFF.

The J gene is TRBJ1-6, the V gene TRBV28; possibly TRBD1 for D (5 bases). Germline-derived CDR1 and CDR2 are MDHEN and SYDVKM. V was clipped by 2 bases and J by 14 bases, with 13 bases between them. The CDR3 covers 13 residues. The CDR3 spells CASSLPSQGSLHF. The DNA of the CDR3 is TGTGCCAGCAGTTTACCGAGTCAGGGTTCCCTCCACTTT.